These 30 T cell receptor beta chains originate from one sample sequenced in a study of T cells in Graves' hyperthyroidism and ophthalmopathy. The CDR3 regions of TCR beta were amplified from RNA transcripts. Carried out on the TCR CDR3, a first-round RT-PCR used the HTBI primer set. TCRdb called the multiplex PCR reads again in MiXCR, with one record for every CDR3 protein. Of about 560,000 distinct CDR3 sequences in the sample, 15% to 20% were seen once. The source material was blood. These TCRs come from a woman between 18 and 29 years old with Graves' hyperthyroidism.

V is TRBV27 and J is TRBJ2-5; possibly TRBD1 or TRBD2 for D (5 bases each). The CDR3 consists of 13 residues. The V end lost 6 bases, the J end lost 1 base, and 9 bases lay between the germline ends. Germline loops: CDR1 MNHEY, CDR2 SMNVEV (reference sequence). DNA for the CDR3: TGTGCCAGCAGAACCGGGACCCAAGAGACCCAGTACTTC. Translating it yields CASRTGTQETQYF.

The table lists this clonotype with many counts. This chain uses TRBV11-2 with TRBJ2-5; TRBD1 aligns across 7 bases. CDR1 is SGHAT, CDR2 FQNNGV, per germline. The CDR3 spans 15 residues. V lost 6 bases to trimming and J lost 2 bases; unmatched junction nucleotides: 9. The chain's CDR3 is CASRRIRDRQETQYF. The CDR3 bases are TGTGCCAGCAGGAGAATCCGGGACAGACAAGAGACCCAGTACTTC.

This rearrangement joins TRBV7-2 to TRBJ1-5; D is undetermined. Germline V CDR1 and CDR2: SGHTA, FQGNSA. This CDR3 is 14 amino acids long. Trimming took 1 base from V and 6 from J, leaving 10 bases between them. The CDR3 loop is CASSLDRWAQPQHF. The CDR3 DNA sequence: TGTGCCAGCAGCTTAGATAGGTGGGCTCAGCCCCAGCATTTT. Looking up the rest from reference TRBV7-2 and TRBJ1-5 gives the full variable domain: GAGVSQSPSNKVTEKGKDVELRCDPISGHTALYWYRQSLGQGLEFLIYFQGNSAPDKSGLPSDRFSAERTGGSVSTLTIQRTQQEDSAVYLCASSLDRWAQPQHFGDGTRLSIL.

This rearrangement joins TRBV2 to TRBJ2-1; 7 nucleotides line up with TRBD2. Germline values: CDR1 SNHLY, CDR2 FYNNEI. This CDR3 spans 16 amino acids. Losses at the gene ends were 8 bases for V and 5 bases for J; bases not matched to a gene: 15. CDR3 in amino acids: CASPRPSPGGDNEQFF. DNA for the CDR3: TGTGCCAGCCCTCGCCCATCGCCTGGGGGGGACAATGAGCAGTTCTTC. Using reference TRBV2 and TRBJ2-1 for the parts outside the CDR3, the full variable domain is EPEVTQTPSHQVTQMGQEVILRCVPISNHLYFYWYRQILGQKVEFLVSFYNNEISEKSEIFDDQFSVERPDGSNFTLKIRSTKLEDSAMYFCASPRPSPGGDNEQFFGPGTRLTVL.

Worth noting for this clonotype: One end of the junction does not line up with germline, which may come from a read error. The gene calls are TRBV12-5 and TRBJ1-5; D gene unclear. This CDR3 spans 17 amino acids. CDR1 and CDR2 from the germline V gene are LGHNT and FRNRAP. The CDR3 coding sequence is TGTGCTAGTGGACAAGGTATCCGACAAGATAGCAATCAGCCCCGGCATTTT. Residues: CASGQGIRQDSNQPRHF.

This clonotype was seen ten or more times. The CDR3 coding sequence is TGTGCCAGCAGTTTAAAGGGGGTCGCGGGGCAAGAGACCCAGTACTTC. Translated: CASSLKGVAGQETQYF. The V and J genes are TRBV12-3 or TRBV12-4 and TRBJ2-5, with D tentatively TRBD1 or TRBD2 (6 bases each). Trimming cost V 2 bases and J 2 bases, with 15 bases left between them. This CDR3 contains 16 residues.

This clonotype has a count of ten or more. The CDR3 spells CATSDSTGQGYGYTF. CDR3 coding DNA: TGTGCCACCAGTGATTCGACGGGACAGGGTTATGGCTACACCTTC. J is TRBJ1-2 and V is TRBV24-1; 9 bases are a match to TRBD1. This CDR3 comprises 15 residues. Germline-derived CDR1 and CDR2 are KGHDR and SFDVKD. Losses at the gene ends were 2 bases for V and 5 bases for J; bases not matched to a gene: 5.

This clonotype has a handful of counts. This rearrangement joins TRBV19 to TRBJ2-3; D gene uncertain. Trimming stripped 0 bases from V and 6 bases from J, with 4 bases between. The CDR3 is made up of 12 amino acids. CDR1 and CDR2 from the germline V gene are LNHDA and SQIVND (reference sequence). Written as DNA, the CDR3 is TGTGCCAGTAGTATAGATTGGGATACGCAGTATTTT. This sequence encodes CASSIDWDTQYF.

This clonotype came up many times. This chain uses TRBV6-6 with TRBJ2-5; 7 bases are a match to TRBD2. CDR3 length: 16 residues. Trimming at V came to 0 bases and at J to 8 bases, leaving 12 bases not matched to a gene. Germline assignment: CDR1 MNHNY and CDR2 SVGAGI (reference sequence). In nucleotides, the CDR3 is TGTGCCAGCAGTTACTCGATAGGCGGCGGGGGAAACACCCAGTACTTC. Translated, it gives CASSYSIGGGGNTQYF.

In DNA form, the CDR3 reads TGCAGCGCCGAGGGACAGGGGATCTACAATGAGCAGTTCTTC. As protein: CSAEGQGIYNEQFF. V is TRBV29-1 and J is TRBJ2-1, with 10 bases fitting TRBD1. The length of the CDR3 is 14 residues. Germline trimming cut 7 bases from V and 3 bases from J; bases unmatched to any gene: 6. Germline values: CDR1 SQVTM, CDR2 ANQGSEA.

The DNA for the CDR3 is TGTGCCAGCAGCGGGAAGGGACTGAGGAGAAACATTCAGTACTTC. Protein sequence: CASSGKGLRRNIQYF. The chain recombines TRBV7-2 with TRBJ2-4; D is perhaps TRBD2 (6 bases). Per the germline V gene, CDR1 is SGHTA and CDR2 is FQGNSA. V lost 5 bases and J 6 bases, leaving 17 bases between the germline ends. This CDR3 is 15 amino acids long.

Written as DNA, the CDR3 is TGCAGTGCTACTAGACTAGAATGGGCCTCTCGTGAGCAGTTCTTC. Translation gives CSATRLEWASREQFF. This chain links TRBV20-1 with TRBJ2-1, with D maybe TRBD2 (6 bases). Trimming took 4 bases from V and 9 from J, leaving 22 bases between them. The CDR3 has 15 residues. Germline lookup yields CDR1 DFQATT and CDR2 SNEGSKA (reference sequence).

This clonotype has a handful of counts. The chain links TRBV14 to TRBJ1-1; 8 nucleotides agree with TRBD1. The CDR3 extends over 16 amino acids. The V gene's germline CDR1 is SGHDN and CDR2 FVKESK. V lost 4 bases and J lost 1; bases outside the gene matches: 8. CDR3 nucleotide sequence: TGTGCCAGCAGCCCCCGAATGACAGGGGCGAACACTGAAGCTTTCTTT. This encodes CASSPRMTGANTEAFF.

Many counts were recorded for this clonotype. The CDR3 bases are TGTGCCAGCAGTGAAGAGCAGGGTCAATTGAATGGCTACACCTTC. It yields the protein CASSEEQGQLNGYTF. This chain connects TRBV2 to TRBJ1-2; D perhaps matches TRBD1 (5 bases). The V gene lost 1 base and the J gene lost 6 bases, with 15 bases spanning the gap. The CDR3 is 15 residues long. Germline V gene sequence: CDR1 SNHLY, CDR2 FYNNEI.

This clonotype was picked up many times. This chain connects TRBV11-3 to TRBJ2-7; either TRBD1 or TRBD2 may supply D (5 bases each). The CDR3 consists of 16 residues. From germline, CDR1 is SGHNT and CDR2 YENEEA. Trimming shortened V by 5 bases and J by 0 bases, and 17 bases separated the two germline ends. In DNA form, the CDR3 reads TGTGCCAGCAGCCCCAATTGGGACCAGAGCTCCTACGAGCAGTACTTC. Translation gives CASSPNWDQSSYEQYF.

The chain combines TRBV2 with TRBJ1-1, with 9 bases aligning to TRBD1. Germline values: CDR1 SNHLY, CDR2 FYNNEI. Trimming at V came to 7 bases and at J to 5 bases, leaving 2 bases not matched to a gene. The CDR3 sequence is 12 residues long. The CDR3 region is CASNRGRTEAFF. The CDR3 nucleotides read TGTGCCAGCAACAGGGGGCGTACTGAAGCTTTCTTT.

This clonotype was counted many times. This chain joins TRBV4-2 and TRBJ1-5; perhaps TRBD1 as D (6 bases). This CDR3 is 16 amino acids long. CDR1 and CDR2 from the germline V gene are LGHNA and YNFKEQ. V shed 0 bases and J shed 11 bases, with 20 bases lying between them. CDR3 sequence: CASSQDQNRADGAQHF. The CDR3 DNA sequence: TGTGCCAGCAGCCAAGATCAAAACAGGGCCGACGGGGCCCAGCATTTT.

V is TRBV28 and J is TRBJ2-7; D perhaps matches TRBD1 (6 bases). Per the germline V gene, CDR1 is MDHEN and CDR2 is SYDVKM. The CDR3 contains 12 residues. V lost 11 bases and J lost 1, with 12 bases in between. CDR3 coding DNA: TGTGCCTTCTCAACAGGGTCCTACGAGCAGTACTTC. Encoded protein: CAFSTGSYEQYF.

This clonotype has at least ten counts. The rearrangement uses TRBV7-9 and TRBJ1-1; D is unclear. Trimming cost V 5 bases and J 0 bases, with 10 bases left between them. The CDR3 consists of 14 residues. The V gene's germline CDR1 is SEHNR and CDR2 FQNEAQ (reference sequence). The CDR3 DNA reads TGTGCCAGCAGCGTAGACACTATGAACACTGAAGCTTTCTTT. Its protein is CASSVDTMNTEAFF.

V usage is TRBV2 and J usage is TRBJ1-6; 8 nucleotides match TRBD1. Germline CDR1 and CDR2: SNHLY and FYNNEI. J lost 8 bases, V lost 10 bases, and 7 bases had no gene match. The CDR3 contains 13 residues. The CDR3 region is CATGQGIYSPLHF. CDR3 in DNA: TGTGCCACCGGACAGGGTATCTATTCACCCCTCCACTTT.

This clonotype came up a few times. The chain employs TRBV19 and TRBJ1-2; D is uncertain. CDR1 is LNHDA, CDR2 SQIVND, per germline (reference sequence). V gave up 1 base and J gave up 4 bases, with 13 bases separating them. This CDR3 spans 15 amino acids. CDR3 sequence (DNA): TGTGCCAGTAGTATAGGACAAGGCAGGTCCTATGGCTACACCTTC. This translates into CASSIGQGRSYGYTF.

This clonotype was seen ten or more times. The chain recombines TRBV7-2 with TRBJ2-7, with D possibly being TRBD2 (6 bases). V was cut by 6 bases and J by 3 bases, with 15 bases left in between. This CDR3 spans 14 amino acids. Germline CDR1 SGHTA, CDR2 FQGNSA. CDR3 sequence reads: CASRHRDLNYEQYF. CDR3 sequence (DNA): TGTGCCAGCAGACACCGGGACTTGAACTACGAGCAGTACTTC.

This clonotype was recorded at least ten times. The rearrangement uses TRBV11-2 and TRBJ2-1; D is undetermined. The germline V gene encodes CDR1 SGHAT and CDR2 FQNNGV. This CDR3 has 15 amino acids. The V gene lost 1 base and the J gene lost 0 bases, with 7 bases spanning the gap. CDR3 in amino acids: CASSLGSSSYNEQFF. In DNA, the CDR3 is TGTGCCAGCAGCTTAGGGAGCAGCTCCTACAATGAGCAGTTCTTC.

In its sample, this clonotype was seen a few times. The V gene is TRBV19, the J gene TRBJ1-2; D might be TRBD1 (6 bases). V lost 6 bases and J lost 6, with 14 bases in between. Per the germline V gene, CDR1 is LNHDA and CDR2 is SQIVND (reference sequence). The CDR3 totals 13 residues. CDR3 sequence (DNA): TGTGCCAGTAGCCTCAGGGGATGGGATGGCTACACCTTC. As protein: CASSLRGWDGYTF.

The chain carries TRBV12-5 and TRBJ2-3; 13 bases agree with TRBD2. The CDR3 has 18 residues. Germline CDR1 LGHNT, CDR2 FRNRAP. V trimming: 2 bases; J trimming: 2 bases; junction bases outside the gene matches: 7. Here the CDR3 reads CASGLPRLAGGLTDTQYF. The DNA for the CDR3 is TGTGCTAGTGGTTTGCCCCGACTAGCGGGAGGTCTCACAGATACGCAGTATTTT.

This clonotype was observed many times. The genes are TRBV12-3 or TRBV12-4 and TRBJ2-7, with 9 bases identical to TRBD2. The trim removed 5 bases at V and 1 base at J, leaving 6 bases unmatched. The CDR3 is 15 residues long. The CDR3 DNA reads TGTGCCAGCAGTCCAAGCGGGAGGCCGTCCTACGAGCAGTACTTC. Translated: CASSPSGRPSYEQYF.

This rearrangement joins TRBV18 to TRBJ2-2; TRBD1 matches at 9 bases. J lost 7 bases, V lost 3 bases, and 3 bases had no gene match. Germline lookup yields CDR1 KGHSH and CDR2 LQKENI. This CDR3 is built from 14 residues. The chain's CDR3 is CASSPRTGDGELFF. The CDR3 DNA is TGTGCCAGCTCACCTCGGACAGGGGACGGGGAGCTGTTTTTT.

The rearrangement links TRBV6-4 to TRBJ1-1, with D possibly being TRBD1 (5 bases). The CDR3 length is 14 residues. V was trimmed by 6 bases and J by 10 bases, leaving 21 bases between them. Germline V gene sequence: CDR1 MRHNA, CDR2 SNTAGT. The DNA for the CDR3 is TGTGCCAGCAGCTTCGGCCAGGGTGTTCTCGGAGCTTTCTTT. Residues: CASSFGQGVLGAFF.

J is TRBJ1-2 and V is TRBV20-1; TRBD1 is a possible D gene (6 bases). Germline V lookup: CDR1 DFQATT, CDR2 SNEGSKA (reference sequence). The V and J ends lost 3 bases and 8 bases respectively, with 13 bases between them. The CDR3 totals 12 residues. The CDR3 spells CSASGAGVGYTF. The CDR3 DNA sequence: TGCAGTGCTAGTGGGGCAGGGGTCGGCTACACCTTC.

This clonotype showed up many times. The chain carries TRBV6-5 and TRBJ1-4, with unresolved D. Trimming took 0 bases from V and 5 from J, leaving 7 bases between them. Per the germline V gene, CDR1 is MNHEY and CDR2 is SVGAGI. This CDR3 has 14 amino acids. CDR3 region: CASSYSGGNEKLFF. Written as DNA, the CDR3 is TGTGCCAGCAGTTACTCGGGCGGGAATGAAAAACTGTTTTTT.